The subject of this entry is one T cell receptor (beta chain). The antigen remains undetermined. The data derive from a study of CD8 T cells in Susac syndrome. Across the whole study: When blood was drawn, patients with Susac syndrome were on intravenous immunoglobulin alone, on corticosteroids, or therapy-naive. Study observations and caveats: The study's TCR sequencing and HLA analysis drew on a certain number of individuals. That number was acknowledged as relatively small.

Reverse transcription of 0.5 to 1 ug RNA was performed with random hexamers. Amplification of TCR beta CDR3 by immunoSEQ multiplex PCR spanned 54 Vbeta and 13 Jbeta. MiXCR, run by TCRdb on the immunoSEQ multiplex PCR reads, gives a single entry per CDR3 protein. The table includes tens of thousands of distinct CDR3 sequences, 90% to 97% detected once. Diagnostic criteria for definite or probable disease, in their recently defined form, were met by the patients with Susac syndrome. This clonotype was obtained from a human donor with Susac syndrome. Source material: CD8+ T cells from PBMCs.

The CDR3 here is CAWSGTDTQYF. CDR3 bases: TGTGCCTGGAGTGGGACAGATACGCAGTATTTT. This sequence joins TRBV30 and TRBJ2-3; D gene uncertain. The CDR3 is 11 amino acids. Germline CDR1 is GTSNPN and CDR2 is SVGIG (reference sequence). The ends were cut back, 1 base at V and 3 bases at J, with 2 bases in the middle.